This section outlines one TCR beta chain sequence together with its context. Its antigen is currently unknown. This sample was included in a study of T cell responses to AZD1222 COVID-19 vaccine. The germline V gene encodes CDR1 SGHDT and CDR2 YYEEEE. The CDR3 is 12 residues long. Between the trimmed V and J ends, which lost 7 bases and 5 bases, there was a span of 12 bases. This table comes from immunoSEQ multiplex PCR, and its TCRdb copy is limited to in-frame clones, with some not included. This sample carries approximately 150,000 clones, around 90% of them seen once, and the ten largest clones take around 4.5%. Whole-study results and caveats: Females outnumbered males among donors, who were mostly white British; clonal diversity was possibly underestimated. Targeting of unmutated variant regions was reportedly seen in nearly half of spike-specific TCRs. Spike-specific TCR breadth and depth grew following two AZD1222 doses. Among vaccine-associated CD4 TCRs, coverage spanned spike, with dominance at 160-218 and 743-854.

The J gene is TRBJ1-1, the V gene TRBV5-6; D is undetermined. The sequence came from an adult who received the MenACWY meningococcal vaccine as a control. The specimen comprised peripheral blood, sampled 28 days after the second dose of the MenACWY control vaccine. CDR3 nucleotide sequence: TGTGCCAGCTTTAACATCGGGACTGAAGCTTTCTTT. Translation gives CASFNIGTEAFF.